These 25 T cell receptor beta chains originate from one sample sequenced in a study. Each CDR3 protein is one row after TCRdb ran MiXCR on the RT-PCR reads. The data contain about 680,000 distinct CDR3 sequences, around 14% of them singletons. The sample taken for sequencing was memory CD4+ T cells from blood. Receptors originate from a female donor in good health, serving as a healthy control.

This chain uses TRBV12-3 or TRBV12-4 with TRBJ2-7; D is undetermined. This CDR3 is built from 12 residues. Deletions cut 5 bases from V and 6 bases from J, with 11 bases between. The CDR3 loop is CASSPDSGEQYF. The CDR3, as DNA: TGTGCCAGCAGTCCAGACTCGGGCGAGCAGTACTTC.

This clonotype was detected many times. V is TRBV27 and J is TRBJ1-4; no clear D gene. V was trimmed by 0 bases and J by 1 base, leaving 6 bases between them. CDR3 length: 15 amino acids. The germline V gene encodes CDR1 MNHEY and CDR2 SMNVEV (reference sequence). DNA of the CDR3: TGTGCCAGCAGTTTATCGACGGTAACTAATGAAAAACTGTTTTTT. This codes for CASSLSTVTNEKLFF.

This clonotype has a handful of counts. The CDR3 here is CSARRTGWTNTEAFF. The CDR3 nucleotides read TGCAGTGCTAGAAGGACAGGGTGGACGAACACTGAAGCTTTCTTT. The V and J genes are TRBV20-1 and TRBJ1-1, with TRBD1 matching 8 bases. The J segment lost 1 base and the V segment lost 2 bases, leaving 6 bases of the junction unmatched. Germline V gene sequence: CDR1 DFQATT, CDR2 SNEGSKA (reference sequence). The length of the CDR3 is 15 residues.

This clonotype turned up a few times. The rearrangement links TRBV20-1 to TRBJ2-1; 12 nucleotides line up with TRBD1. J was trimmed by 8 bases and V by 0 bases; bases with no gene match: 8. The CDR3 extends over 16 amino acids. Germline CDR1 DFQATT, CDR2 SNEGSKA (reference sequence). The chain's CDR3 is CSARDPGTGGMDEQFF. Here the CDR3 DNA reads TGCAGTGCTAGAGATCCCGGGACAGGGGGCATGGATGAGCAGTTCTTC.

The chain joins TRBV28 to TRBJ1-3; 7 positions agree with TRBD1. Germline trimming cut 8 bases from V and 4 bases from J; bases unmatched to any gene: 5. Germline CDR1 is MDHEN and CDR2 is SYDVKM. This CDR3 spans 13 amino acids. The CDR3 is CASHDRAGNTIYF. CDR3 coding DNA: TGTGCCAGCCACGACAGGGCCGGAAACACCATATATTTT.

The V gene is TRBV20-1, the J gene TRBJ2-5; 10 bases agree with TRBD2. With 3 bases clipped from V and 1 base from J, the junction kept 11 bases outside the gene matches. The germline V gene has CDR1 DFQATT and CDR2 SNEGSKA (reference sequence). The CDR3 consists of 17 residues. The CDR3 nucleotides read TGCAGTGCTAGGGCAACTGGACTAGCGGTGGCCCAAGAGACCCAGTACTTC. Translated: CSARATGLAVAQETQYF.

CDR3 bases: TGTGCAAGTCGCTTAGGGGGACGAAGGGCAACTAATGAAAAACTGTTTTTT. Amino acid sequence: CASRLGGRRATNEKLFF. V and J are TRBV12-2 and TRBJ1-4; the table gives TRBD1 as D, unverified against the DNA. TRBV12-2 is listed as a pseudogene. This CDR3 has 17 amino acids.

This clonotype appeared many times. The V gene is TRBV12-3 or TRBV12-4, the J gene TRBJ2-1; TRBD2 aligns across 8 bases. The CDR3 extends over 14 amino acids. Trimming removed 6 bases from V and 9 bases from J; junction bases left unmatched: 10. CDR3 loop: CASSRPGGVREQFF. As DNA, the CDR3 is TGTGCCAGCAGCCGCCCCGGGGGGGTCCGTGAGCAGTTCTTC.

This clonotype was observed at least ten times. The rearrangement links TRBV4-3 to TRBJ2-7; the match to TRBD2 covers 15 bases. Looked up from germline, CDR1 is LGHNA and CDR2 is YSLEER. After removal of 3 bases from V and 3 bases from J, the junction contained 3 bases not matched to a gene. The CDR3 loop spans 16 amino acids. CDR3 region: CASSHGLAGGLYEQYF. Written as DNA, the CDR3 is TGCGCCAGCAGCCACGGACTAGCGGGAGGGCTCTACGAGCAGTACTTC.

The chain is built from TRBV5-4 and TRBJ2-1, with D maybe TRBD1 (6 bases). This CDR3 is 14 amino acids long. Per the germline V gene, CDR1 is SGHNT and CDR2 is YYREEE (reference sequence). The V and J ends lost 4 bases and 3 bases respectively, with 11 bases between them. This chain's CDR3 is CASSPGQNYNEQFF. The CDR3 DNA is TGTGCCAGCAGCCCCGGACAGAACTACAATGAGCAGTTCTTC.

In this sample, this clonotype turned up many times. The chain carries TRBV20-1 and TRBJ1-2; D not certain. V lost 8 bases and J lost 8, with 18 bases in between. The CDR3 sequence is 12 residues long. Germline-derived CDR1 and CDR2 are DFQATT and SNEGSKA (reference sequence). CDR3 DNA: TGCAGTCCCTCGACGTCCCCCCGGGGCTACACCTTC. It translates to CSPSTSPRGYTF.

This clonotype appeared many times. CDR3 amino acids: CAISDSQTYEQYF. In DNA, the CDR3 is TGTGCCATCAGTGACAGCCAAACCTACGAGCAGTACTTC. This chain links TRBV10-3 with TRBJ2-7; D call uncertain. Germline CDR1 is ENHRY and CDR2 is SYGVKD. V was trimmed by 3 bases and J by 2 bases, leaving 8 bases between them. The CDR3 extends over 13 amino acids.

This clonotype was detected only a few times. The chain is built from TRBV7-2 and TRBJ1-5, with 9 bases identical to TRBD1. CDR1 and CDR2 from the germline V gene are SGHTA and FQGNSA. Trimming took 5 bases from V and 0 from J; bases not matched to a gene: 5. The CDR3 is made up of 16 amino acids. The CDR3 coding sequence is TGTGCCAGCAGCATAGGGGACAGGGATAGCAATCAGCCCCAGCATTTT. This encodes CASSIGDRDSNQPQHF.

This clonotype was seen many times. The chain recombines TRBV6-4 with TRBJ2-4; D unclear. Trimming took 3 bases from V and 4 from J, leaving 7 bases between them. CDR1 and CDR2 (germline): MRHNA, SNTAGT. The CDR3 length is 13 residues. The CDR3 spells CASSESQKNIQYF. The CDR3, as DNA: TGTGCCAGCAGTGAATCACAGAAAAACATTCAGTACTTC.

A few counts support this clonotype. For the CDR3, the DNA is TGCGCCAGCAGCTCAATCGGGACTAACTACGAGCAGTACTTC. It codes for CASSSIGTNYEQYF. The chain links TRBV5-1 to TRBJ2-7, with 7 bases aligning to TRBD2. This CDR3 is built from 14 residues. The V and J ends lost 3 bases and 3 bases, in that order; junction bases with no gene match: 6. CDR1 SGHRS and CDR2 YFSETQ come from the germline V gene. Full variable domain (rest looked up from reference TRBV5-1 and TRBJ2-7): KAGVTQTPRYLIKTRGQQVTLSCSPISGHRSVSWYQQTPGQGLQFLFEYFSETQRNKGNFPGRFSGRQFSNSRSEMNVSTLELGDSALYLCASSSIGTNYEQYFGPGTRLTVT.

The gene calls are TRBV5-1 and TRBJ2-3, with 7 nucleotides matching TRBD2. V dropped 4 bases and J dropped 5; count of bases not matched to a gene: 10. Germline CDR1 is SGHRS and CDR2 is YFSETQ. The CDR3 has 15 residues. In DNA, the CDR3 is TGCGCCAGCAGCGCGGCCAGCGGGGCAGGAGATACGCAGTATTTT. This codes for CASSAASGAGDTQYF.

This clonotype was detected ten times or more. The chain couples TRBV5-1 to TRBJ2-7; the match to TRBD2 covers 9 bases. The germline gives CDR1 SGHRS, CDR2 YFSETQ. The V segment lost 0 bases and the J segment 3 bases; nucleotides outside the gene matches: 7. The CDR3 is 16 amino acids. The CDR3 loop reads CASSLDLAGGLYEQYF. The DNA of the CDR3 is TGCGCCAGCAGCTTGGATTTGGCGGGAGGGCTCTACGAGCAGTACTTC.

This chain links TRBV20-1 with TRBJ2-3, with D perhaps TRBD1 (6 bases). V was pared by 2 bases and J by 3 bases, with 21 bases between. Germline lookup yields CDR1 DFQATT and CDR2 SNEGSKA (reference sequence). This CDR3 has 17 amino acids. In nucleotides, the CDR3 is TGCAGTGCTAGATCATCGTTCCAACAGGGTGCGACAGATACGCAGTATTTT. This gives the protein CSARSSFQQGATDTQYF.

V gene TRBV7-9 combines with J gene TRBJ2-3; 8 bases agree with TRBD1. V shed 7 bases, J shed 4 bases, and the junction held 7 bases outside the gene matches. Germline V gene sequence: CDR1 SEHNR, CDR2 FQNEAQ (reference sequence). This CDR3 region has 14 residues. Here the CDR3 reads CASIGQGAPDTQYF. The CDR3 coding sequence is TGTGCCAGCATCGGGCAGGGGGCCCCAGATACGCAGTATTTT.

The genes are TRBV20-1 and TRBJ2-7; either TRBD1 or TRBD2 may supply D (6 bases each). CDR3 length: 20 amino acids. With 5 bases removed from V and 2 bases from J, the gap between germline ends came to 34 bases. The germline V gene has CDR1 DFQATT and CDR2 SNEGSKA (reference sequence). CDR3 region: CSAYLLRSHGEVEGAYEQYF. CDR3 DNA: TGCAGTGCTTACTTACTAAGGTCGCACGGGGAGGTGGAGGGGGCCTACGAGCAGTACTTC.

This sequence joins TRBV24-1 and TRBJ2-3; D possibly corresponds to TRBD1 (5 bases). The germline V gene has CDR1 KGHDR and CDR2 SFDVKD. V was pared by 6 bases and J by 2 bases, with 17 bases between. This CDR3 is 16 amino acids long. For the CDR3, the DNA is TGTGCCACCAGTCCGTCTTGGGGCGCCTTCACAGATACGCAGTATTTT. Translating it yields CATSPSWGAFTDTQYF.

In this sample, this clonotype turned up a few times. The genes are TRBV4-1 and TRBJ2-1, with TRBD2 matching over 10 bases. The CDR3 has 16 amino acids. Germline CDR1 MGHRA, CDR2 YSYEKL. V lost 3 bases to trimming and J lost 4 bases; unmatched junction nucleotides: 6. CDR3 DNA sequence: TGCGCCAGCAGCCAGGCCGGGACTAGCGTTTACAATGAGCAGTTCTTC. Amino acids: CASSQAGTSVYNEQFF.

The CDR3 region is CASSSNTGTGAYEQYF. The CDR3 nucleotides are TGTGCCAGCAGCTCAAATACCGGGACCGGCGCCTACGAGCAGTACTTC. V is TRBV11-2 and J is TRBJ2-7; D is possibly TRBD1 or TRBD2 (5 bases each). V was trimmed by 4 bases and J by 2 bases, leaving 18 bases between them. CDR3 length: 16 residues. Germline-derived CDR1 and CDR2 are SGHAT and FQNNGV.

J is TRBJ2-2 and V is TRBV6-6, with 7 bases matching TRBD1. V trimming: 7 bases; J trimming: 3 bases; junction bases outside the gene matches: 8. CDR1 MNHNY and CDR2 SVGAGI come from the germline V gene (reference sequence). The CDR3 spans 15 residues. CDR3 sequence (DNA): TGTGCCAGCAATCAGCCGGGACAGTACACCGGGGAGCTGTTTTTT. Its translation is CASNQPGQYTGELFF.

This clonotype was counted a few times. The chain employs TRBV12-3 or TRBV12-4 and TRBJ2-3; TRBD1 agrees at 7 bases. Trimming cost V 4 bases and J 0 bases; bases outside gene matches: 7. The CDR3 consists of 16 residues. The CDR3 loop is CASSSRTGLSTDTQYF. The CDR3 nucleotides are TGTGCCAGCAGTTCCCGGACAGGCTTGAGCACAGATACGCAGTATTTT.